This T cell receptor beta chain emerged from a study of T-cell reconstitution after alpha-beta-depleted transplantation in children (dated by TCRdb to 2016 to 2018). Context from the whole study: The study quantitatively tracked T-cell immune reconstitution after TCRalphabeta/CD19-depleted allogeneic hematopoietic cell transplantation in children using TCR repertoire profiling.

Its CDR3 holds 14 amino acids, cysteine through phenylalanine. Kept here is only the CDR3 DNA, which spans 42 bases and is read in frame from base 1. CDR1 and CDR2, looked up from the germline V gene, are SGHRS and YFSETQ. Cut back by 0 bases and 6 bases, the V and J ends lie 13 bases apart. This clonotype has only a few counts. Its binding antigen is unknown. Base qualities are not provided; no much larger clone lies one nucleotide away. Library method: PCR. The listed sequencing device is Illumina HiSeq 2500. To normalize quantification of the TCRbeta repertoire, the TCR libraries were built with molecular barcoding that relied on unique molecular identifiers. The public reads were quality trimmed at Q25 with fastp and then assembled into clones with MiXCR by TCRdb, keeping productive beta chains. Each CDR3 protein appears once, grouped with its most common genes and DNA. This sample gives 500,000 to 750,000 distinct CDR3 sequences in total; roughly 27% of them show up just once. Clones ranked in the top ten supply 30% to 40% of the sample.

The paper's findings and limits, for the study overall: The apparently early recovery of alphabetaT-cell counts about two months after transplant reportedly depended on only several hundred rapidly expanded clones that came from non-depleted graft cells. In some patients, the high TCRbeta diversity seen at day 60 was put down to recipient T cells and intrathymic progenitors that had survived conditioning. Over subsequent months, a decline in hyperexpanded clone frequencies was noted, and after one year, T-cell counts and TCRbeta diversity were mostly ascribed to newly produced T cells.

This sample's treatment or condition label indicates: allogeneic hematopoietic cell transplantation with graft depleted of TCRalphabeta T cells and CD19 B cells. Transplant recipients were children who received TCRalphabeta/CD19-depleted allogeneic hematopoietic cell grafts. This TCR was recovered from a boy under two years old with Wiskott-Aldrich syndrome, due to receive a stem cell transplant. The rearranged chain carries TRBV5-1 and TRBJ2-7; D gene: possibly TRBD2, on 5 matching bases. The sample here was PBMCs, taken before TCRalphabeta/CD19-depleted stem cell transplant. The CDR3 protein sequence reads: CASSLGGSLGEQYF. The DNA sequence is as follows: TGCGCCAGCAGCTTGGGTGGGAGTTTGGGCGAGCAGTACTTC. Where the CDR3 stops, the reference TRBV5-1 and TRBJ2-7 genes take over; the full variable domain is KAGVTQTPRYLIKTRGQQVTLSCSPISGHRSVSWYQQTPGQGLQFLFEYFSETQRNKGNFPGRFSGRQFSNSRSEMNVSTLELGDSALYLCASSLGGSLGEQYFGPGTRLTVT.